This entry lists 30 T cell receptor beta chains sequenced from one sample in a study of cytomegalovirus exposure and HLA in healthy donors. With 60 Vbeta and 13 Jbeta primers, the PCR was carried out. The data were produced by immunoSEQ multiplex PCR, yet TCRdb's version contains in-frame clones alone and is incomplete. The sample lists 150,000 to 200,000 clones, more than 65% occurring once. Sample: PBMCs. The receptor set was obtained from a woman aged 40 to 50 in good health and CMV-seropositive.

The V and J genes are TRBV5-1 and TRBJ2-3, with TRBD2 matching over 15 bases. Trimming removed 4 bases from V and 3 bases from J; junction bases left unmatched: 9. CDR1 and CDR2 from the germline V gene are SGHRS and YFSETQ. This CDR3 is 18 amino acids long. The CDR3 bases are TGCGCCAGCAGCCCAGGACTAGCGGGGGGGCGGGTGACAGATACGCAGTATTTT. This codes for CASSPGLAGGRVTDTQYF.

The chain combines TRBV6-5 with TRBJ2-5, with 7 bases matching TRBD1. This CDR3 region has 15 residues. V was clipped by 4 bases and J by 4 bases; unmatched bases: 9. CDR1 MNHEY and CDR2 SVGAGI come from the germline V gene. The CDR3 protein is CASSLQQGTGETQYF. The CDR3 DNA follows: TGTGCCAGCAGTTTGCAACAGGGGACGGGAGAGACCCAGTACTTC.

The CDR3 region is CASSGTGDGEQYF. In DNA form, the CDR3 reads TGTGCCAGCAGCGGGACAGGGGACGGCGAGCAGTACTTC. V and J are TRBV2 and TRBJ2-7; TRBD1 matches 10 bases. V lost 6 bases and J lost 6; bases outside the gene matches: 5. This CDR3 is 13 amino acids long. Germline loops: CDR1 SNHLY, CDR2 FYNNEI. Full variable domain (outside the CDR3, taken from reference TRBV2 and TRBJ2-7): EPEVTQTPSHQVTQMGQEVILRCVPISNHLYFYWYRQILGQKVEFLVSFYNNEISEKSEIFDDQFSVERPDGSNFTLKIRSTKLEDSAMYFCASSGTGDGEQYFGPGTRLTVT.

This chain uses TRBV15 with TRBJ2-3; 10 bases are shared with TRBD2. Germline CDR1 and CDR2: LNHNV and YYDKDF (reference sequence). This CDR3 region has 18 residues. V was pared by 1 base and J by 3 bases, with 10 bases of the junction left unmatched. CDR3 in DNA: TGTGCCACCAGCAGAGCCTCACTAGCGGGGCTTGGGACAGATACGCAGTATTTT. Translation: CATSRASLAGLGTDTQYF. The complete variable domain, with remaining parts taken from reference TRBV15 and TRBJ2-3, reads DAMVIQNPRYQVTQFGKPVTLSCSQTLNHNVMYWYQQKSSQAPKLLFHYYDKDFNNEADTPDNFQSRRPNTSFCFLDIRSPGLGDTAMYLCATSRASLAGLGTDTQYFGPGTRLTVL.

J is TRBJ2-1 and V is TRBV7-9; 14 bases line up with TRBD2. The CDR3 length is 18 residues. Germline values: CDR1 SEHNR, CDR2 FQNEAQ (reference sequence). Germline trimming cut 3 bases from V and 3 bases from J; bases unmatched to any gene: 7. DNA of the CDR3: TGTGCCAGCAGCTTCGCGAGGACTAGCGGGAGGATCTACAATGAGCAGTTCTTC. The encoded protein is CASSFARTSGRIYNEQFF.

V is TRBV28 and J is TRBJ1-2, with D possibly matching TRBD1 (6 bases). The germline V gene has CDR1 MDHEN and CDR2 SYDVKM. Trimming left V 2 bases short and J 5 bases short, with 6 bases between. This CDR3 is 12 amino acids long. The chain's CDR3 is CASSLQGYGYTF. The CDR3 DNA reads as TGTGCCAGCAGTTTACAGGGGTATGGCTACACCTTC.

The chain combines TRBV7-9 with TRBJ1-2; 7 bases fit TRBD1. CDR1 is SEHNR and CDR2 is FQNEAQ in the germline V gene (reference sequence). This CDR3 contains 15 residues. Unmatched junction bases numbered 12, after V lost 5 bases and J lost 6 bases. This chain's CDR3 is CASSNRQGSIDGYTF. CDR3 nucleotide sequence: TGTGCCAGCAGCAACAGACAGGGAAGTATTGATGGCTACACCTTC.

In the case of this clone: A junction boundary mismatches the germline segment, possibly from a read error. J is TRBJ2-5 and V is TRBV7-7; the D gene is possibly TRBD2 (6 bases). The germline V gene encodes CDR1 SSHAT and CDR2 FNYEAQ (reference sequence). The CDR3 spans 14 residues. CDR3 bases: TGTGCTAGCAGCTTAGGAGGGAGTGGGGAGACCCAGTACTTC. This translates into CASSLGGSGETQYF.

V gene TRBV10-3 combines with J gene TRBJ2-1; 13 positions agree with TRBD2. V lost 4 bases, J lost 8 bases, and 8 bases stayed unmatched. The length of the CDR3 is 16 residues. The germline gives CDR1 ENHRY, CDR2 SYGVKD. This CDR3 reads CAISGSGLAGVDEQFF. The CDR3 DNA reads as TGTGCCATCAGTGGATCCGGACTAGCGGGAGTCGATGAGCAGTTCTTC.

This clone appeared a few times. The V call is TRBV2, the J call TRBJ1-2; D may be TRBD1 (6 bases). Germline CDR1 is SNHLY and CDR2 is FYNNEI. The CDR3 totals 13 residues. Trimming shortened V by 8 bases and J by 4 bases, and 14 bases separated the two germline ends. The CDR3 DNA sequence: TGTGCCAGCCGGACAGAAAACCTCTATGGCTACACCTTC. Protein: CASRTENLYGYTF.

The chain employs TRBV29-1 and TRBJ1-2; D is undetermined. The V and J ends lost 4 bases and 7 bases respectively, with 13 bases between them. Germline loops: CDR1 SQVTM, CDR2 ANQGSEA. The CDR3 spans 12 residues. CDR3 residues: CSVVLGSSGYTF. CDR3 bases: TGCAGCGTTGTTCTCGGGTCAAGTGGCTACACCTTC. Full variable domain (missing parts from reference TRBV29-1 and TRBJ1-2): SAVISQKPSRDICQRGTSLTIQCQVDSQVTMMFWYRQQPGQSLTLIATANQGSEATYESGFVIDKFPISRPNLTFSTLTVSNMSPEDSSIYLCSVVLGSSGYTFGSGTRLTVV.

In this sample, this clone turned up a few times. The gene calls are TRBV5-6 and TRBJ2-5, with TRBD1 matching 8 bases. Losses at the gene ends were 4 bases for V and 5 bases for J; bases not matched to a gene: 4. Germline values: CDR1 SGHDT, CDR2 YYEEEE. The CDR3 covers 13 residues. CDR3 sequence (DNA): TGTGCCAGCAGCCGGACAGGGCCTGAGACCCAGTACTTC. Encoded protein: CASSRTGPETQYF.

This clone was detected only a few times. The J gene is TRBJ1-4, the V gene TRBV28, with D perhaps TRBD1 (6 bases). CDR1 MDHEN and CDR2 SYDVKM come from the germline V gene. Trimming took 3 bases from V and 2 from J, leaving 10 bases between them. The length of the CDR3 is 15 residues. This chain's CDR3 is CASSFGGATNEKLFF. CDR3 nucleotide sequence: TGTGCCAGCAGTTTTGGGGGGGCGACTAATGAAAAACTGTTTTTT. The variable domain in full, completed from reference TRBV28 and TRBJ1-4, reads DVKVTQSSRYLVKRTGEKVFLECVQDMDHENMFWYRQDPGLGLRLIYFSYDVKMKEKGDIPEGYSVSREKKERFSLILESASTNQTSMYLCASSFGGATNEKLFFGSGTQLSVL.

The chain joins TRBV4-1 to TRBJ2-1; the D gene is possibly TRBD2 (5 bases). Looked up from germline, CDR1 is MGHRA and CDR2 is YSYEKL. The CDR3 contains 14 residues. Between the trimmed V and J ends, which lost 4 bases and 3 bases, there was a span of 10 bases. This CDR3 reads CASSPLGDYNEQFF. In DNA, the CDR3 is TGCGCCAGCAGCCCACTCGGGGACTACAATGAGCAGTTCTTC.

The J gene is TRBJ2-7, the V gene TRBV10-3, with TRBD1 identical over 9 bases. CDR3 size: 14 residues. The ends lost 7 bases at V and 3 bases at J; junction bases unmatched: 7. Germline CDR1 and CDR2: ENHRY and SYGVKD. The CDR3 sequence: CAIKRDREFYEQYF. CDR3 DNA sequence: TGTGCCATCAAGCGGGACAGGGAATTCTACGAGCAGTACTTC.

This clone was counted between two and nine times. The chain links TRBV19 to TRBJ2-7, with D possibly TRBD1 on 5 matching bases. With 3 bases removed from V and 12 bases from J, the gap between germline ends came to 15 bases. Per the germline V gene, CDR1 is LNHDA and CDR2 is SQIVND (reference sequence). The CDR3 is 12 residues long. The DNA of the CDR3 is TGTGCCAGTAGTATTCCCGGCAGGGCGACGTACTTC. It is translated as CASSIPGRATYF.

The chain recombines TRBV7-9 with TRBJ1-2, with TRBD1 as a possible D gene (5 bases). This CDR3 has 12 residues. CDR1 SEHNR and CDR2 FQNEAQ come from the germline V gene (reference sequence). The V gene lost 7 bases and the J gene lost 11 bases, with 17 bases spanning the gap. Here the CDR3 DNA reads TGTGCCAGCACCACGTCGGGGGGATTTTACACCTTC. Its translation is CASTTSGGFYTF.

This clone is a singleton in its sample. The V gene is TRBV19, the J gene TRBJ2-3, with D perhaps TRBD2 (6 bases). Germline-derived CDR1 and CDR2 are LNHDA and SQIVND (reference sequence). The V and J ends lost 5 bases and 4 bases respectively, with 16 bases between them. The CDR3 runs to 15 residues. CDR3 in DNA: TGTGCCAGTAGTCTCGGGGGTAGCGGTGCAGATACGCAGTATTTT. It yields the protein CASSLGGSGADTQYF. Complete variable domain (other parts from reference TRBV19 and TRBJ2-3): DGGITQSPKYLFRKEGQNVTLSCEQNLNHDAMYWYRQDPGQGLRLIYYSQIVNDFQKGDIAEGYSVSREKKESFPLTVTSAQKNPTAFYLCASSLGGSGADTQYFGPGTRLTVL.

A few counts support this clone. The V gene is TRBV2, the J gene TRBJ2-7; a possible D gene is TRBD2 (5 bases). Germline-derived CDR1 and CDR2 are SNHLY and FYNNEI. Trimming took off 2 bases at V and 2 bases at J, with 10 bases between the two ends. The CDR3 runs to 14 residues. The CDR3 DNA reads TGTGCCAGCAGTGAACCCAGCGGAGCCTACGAGCAGTACTTC. Amino acid sequence: CASSEPSGAYEQYF.

The rearrangement uses TRBV6-5 and TRBJ1-2, with TRBD1 identical over 10 bases. Germline V lookup: CDR1 MNHEY, CDR2 SVGAGI. V gave up 5 bases and J gave up 8 bases; unmatched junction bases: 11. The CDR3 extends over 15 amino acids. CDR3 nucleotide sequence: TGTGCCAGCAGTATCGACAGGGGGCCTATAGGCGGCTACACCTTC. Translation gives CASSIDRGPIGGYTF.

The gene calls are TRBV9 and TRBJ1-6, with D possibly matching TRBD1 (5 bases). Looked up from germline, CDR1 is SGDLS and CDR2 is YYNGEE. The CDR3 totals 13 residues. Trimming stripped 3 bases from V and 8 bases from J, with 9 bases between. CDR3 in DNA: TGTGCCAGCAGCGCGGTCAGGGATTCACCCCTCCACTTT. This gives the protein CASSAVRDSPLHF. Together with reference TRBV9 and TRBJ1-6, the CDR3 gives the full variable domain: DSGVTQTPKHLITATGQRVTLRCSPRSGDLSVYWYQQSLDQGLQFLIQYYNGEERAKGNILERFSAQQFPDLHSELNLSSLELGDSALYFCASSAVRDSPLHFGNGTRLTVT.

V gene TRBV14 combines with J gene TRBJ2-7, with TRBD1 as a possible D gene (7 bases). This CDR3 has 21 residues. The germline V gene has CDR1 SGHDN and CDR2 FVKESK. V lost 0 bases and J 2 bases, leaving 29 bases between the germline ends. CDR3 sequence reads: CASSQEGVMGRRGPSTYEQYF. Written as DNA, the CDR3 is TGTGCCAGCAGCCAAGAGGGTGTAATGGGTCGGAGGGGGCCATCTACCTACGAGCAGTACTTC.

This clone appeared once. J is TRBJ2-1 and V is TRBV27, with 12 bases fitting TRBD2. Germline loops: CDR1 MNHEY, CDR2 SMNVEV (reference sequence). This CDR3 region has 17 residues. After removal of 5 bases from V and 0 bases from J, the junction contained 5 bases not matched to a gene. The CDR3 DNA reads TGTGCCAGCAGTCTCCAACTAGCGGGAGGCTCCTACAATGAGCAGTTCTTC. This codes for CASSLQLAGGSYNEQFF.

The chain employs TRBV18 and TRBJ1-1, with 8 bases that match TRBD1. Germline V gene lookup returns CDR1 KGHSH and CDR2 LQKENI. The junction had 13 bases not matched to a gene; V was cut back by 1 base and J by 0 bases. The CDR3 is 19 amino acids. Written as DNA, the CDR3 is TGTGCCAGCTCACCACAGTTTTTCGGGACAGGTCCCATGAACACTGAAGCTTTCTTT. Protein: CASSPQFFGTGPMNTEAFF. Supplemented by reference TRBV18 and TRBJ1-1, the full variable domain reads NAGVMQNPRHLVRRRGQEARLRCSPMKGHSHVYWYRQLPEEGLKFMVYLQKENIIDESGMPKERFSAEFPKEGPSILRIQQVVRGDSAAYFCASSPQFFGTGPMNTEAFFGQGTRLTVV.

The chain employs TRBV29-1 and TRBJ2-5, with TRBD1 matching over 7 bases. Losses at the gene ends were 8 bases for V and 4 bases for J; bases not matched to a gene: 13. The germline gives CDR1 SQVTM, CDR2 ANQGSEA. The CDR3 is 14 residues long. The CDR3 here is CSSRQGKWGETQYF. In nucleotides, the CDR3 is TGCAGCTCACGACAGGGAAAATGGGGAGAGACCCAGTACTTC.

V is TRBV6-1 and J is TRBJ1-1; no reliable D call. CDR1 is MNHNS, CDR2 SASEGT, per germline. The CDR3 is 15 residues long. The V end lost 3 bases, the J end lost 0 bases, and 11 bases lay between the germline ends. CDR3 loop: CASSEEGRMNTEAFF. The CDR3 bases are TGTGCCAGCAGTGAGGAAGGCAGGATGAACACTGAAGCTTTCTTT.

This clone came up a few times. The J gene is TRBJ2-1, the V gene TRBV5-6; no definite D call. CDR1 is SGHDT and CDR2 is YYEEEE in the germline V gene. This CDR3 spans 15 amino acids. The V end was cut by 2 bases, the J end by 6 bases, with 15 bases between. CDR3 sequence (DNA): TGTGCCAGCAGCTTTCAGGCCCCACGCCTCAATGAGCAGTTCTTC. Its protein product is CASSFQAPRLNEQFF.

The V call is TRBV2, the J call TRBJ2-2; possibly TRBD2 for D (6 bases). The CDR3 extends over 13 amino acids. Trimming removed 5 bases at V and 6 bases at J, with 10 bases between. CDR1 and CDR2 (germline): SNHLY, FYNNEI. The CDR3 sequence is CASSLGGPGELFF. CDR3 DNA sequence: TGTGCCAGCAGTTTGGGGGGACCCGGGGAGCTGTTTTTT.

This clone appeared once. The gene calls are TRBV5-1 and TRBJ2-7, with 8 positions matching TRBD1. The CDR3 consists of 15 residues. The V gene's germline CDR1 is SGHRS and CDR2 YFSETQ. The trim removed 4 bases at V and 5 bases at J, leaving 11 bases unmatched. The CDR3 nucleotides read TGCGCCAGCAGCCCCTTAGACAGGGGAGGTAACGAGCAGTACTTC. It is translated as CASSPLDRGGNEQYF. Based on the CDR3 plus reference TRBV5-1 and TRBJ2-7, the full variable domain is KAGVTQTPRYLIKTRGQQVTLSCSPISGHRSVSWYQQTPGQGLQFLFEYFSETQRNKGNFPGRFSGRQFSNSRSEMNVSTLELGDSALYLCASSPLDRGGNEQYFGPGTRLTVT.

The rearrangement uses TRBV7-2 and TRBJ1-2; D not certain. CDR3 size: 11 residues. The germline V and J ends were trimmed by 6 bases and 7 bases, with 9 bases remaining between them. CDR1 is SGHTA and CDR2 is FQGNSA in the germline V gene. The CDR3 here is CASSSFSGYTF. In DNA, the CDR3 is TGTGCCAGCAGTTCGTTTAGTGGCTACACCTTC. The variable domain in full, with the rest retrieved from reference TRBV7-2 and TRBJ1-2, is GAGVSQSPSNKVTEKGKDVELRCDPISGHTALYWYRQSLGQGLEFLIYFQGNSAPDKSGLPSDRFSAERTGGSVSTLTIQRTQQEDSAVYLCASSSFSGYTFGSGTRLTVV.